This entry lists 12 T cell receptor beta chains sequenced from one sample in a study of early T cells in non-severe SARS-CoV-2 infection. Via MiXCR, TCRdb re-called the 5' RACE reads, giving one row per CDR3 protein. This sample carries about 98,000 distinct CDR3 sequences, around 14% of them seen once, and the ten largest clones take 6% to 7.5%. The sequencing sample was made of whole blood. These receptors were obtained from an adult who was a healthcare worker with PCR-confirmed SARS-CoV-2 infection or an uninfected control (not recorded which).

This chain uses TRBV5-1 with TRBJ1-6; D not certain. Trimming removed 4 bases at V and 8 bases at J, with 13 bases between. This CDR3 region has 14 residues. Germline V gives CDR1 SGHRS, CDR2 YFSETQ. CDR3 bases: TGCGCCAGCAGCCCGCAAATGACCGATTCACCCCTCCACTTT. Amino acids: CASSPQMTDSPLHF.

This clonotype was counted between two and nine times. The V call is TRBV28, the J call TRBJ2-7, with TRBD2 identical over 8 bases. CDR3 length: 18 amino acids. With 7 bases clipped from V and 3 bases from J, the junction kept 20 bases outside the gene matches. In germline, CDR1 is MDHEN, CDR2 SYDVKM. The CDR3 sequence: CASNPSDSFGRAFYEQYF. The CDR3 DNA is TGTGCCAGCAATCCCTCAGATTCTTTCGGGAGGGCCTTCTACGAGCAGTACTTC.

As for this clonotype: A much more abundant neighbour one base away suggests this may be a read error. The chain joins TRBV6-1 to TRBJ2-7; D is unresolved. The CDR3 spans 11 residues. Germline V gene sequence: CDR1 MNHNS, CDR2 SASEGT. Trimming pared 6 bases from V and 7 bases from J, leaving 10 bases between. The CDR3 nucleotides are TGTGCCAGCAGCTTTGTCGGAGAGCAGTACTTC. Its translation: CASSFVGEQYF.

The V gene is TRBV27, the J gene TRBJ2-1, with a tentative D call TRBD2 (6 bases). The CDR3 is made up of 16 amino acids. Germline-derived CDR1 and CDR2 are MNHEY and SMNVEV (reference sequence). V lost 4 bases and J 9 bases, leaving 22 bases between the germline ends. The CDR3 here is CASSWGVGGLAGEQFF. The DNA of the CDR3 is TGTGCCAGCAGTTGGGGGGTCGGCGGGTTGGCTGGTGAGCAGTTCTTC.

The sample holds a few counts of this clonotype. J is TRBJ2-1 and V is TRBV2; TRBD2 aligns across 8 bases. Germline V gene lookup returns CDR1 SNHLY and CDR2 FYNNEI. This CDR3 spans 15 amino acids. V dropped 10 bases and J dropped 2; count of bases not matched to a gene: 10. DNA of the CDR3: TGTGCCATAGAGGTGGCGGGAGGAGCCTACAATGAGCAGTTCTTC. Residues: CAIEVAGGAYNEQFF.

As for this clonotype: A much more abundant neighbour one base away suggests this may be a read error. The chain is built from TRBV4-1 and TRBJ2-3; D perhaps matches TRBD1 (6 bases). From germline, CDR1 is MGHRA and CDR2 YSYEKL. V was clipped by 2 bases and J by 4 bases, with 10 bases between them. The CDR3 is 14 amino acids. The CDR3 coding sequence is TGCGCCAGCAGCCAATCGGGACACTCAGATACGCAGTATTTT. Translating gives CASSQSGHSDTQYF.

The rearrangement uses TRBV20-1 and TRBJ1-5, with D unclear. Deletions cut 1 base from V and 2 bases from J, with 9 bases between. In germline, CDR1 is DFQATT, CDR2 SNEGSKA (reference sequence). The CDR3 contains 14 residues. CDR3 DNA: TGCAGTGCTAGAGGATCCGTGCGCAATCAGCCCCAGCATTTT. It encodes CSARGSVRNQPQHF.

The rearrangement links TRBV7-9 to TRBJ2-3; either TRBD1 or TRBD2 may supply D (5 bases each). The V end lost 5 bases, the J end lost 7 bases, and 16 bases lay between the germline ends. CDR1 is SEHNR, CDR2 FQNEAQ, per germline (reference sequence). This CDR3 spans 14 amino acids. The CDR3 is CASSPRRGANTQYF. Written as DNA, the CDR3 is TGTGCCAGCAGCCCACGGAGAGGGGCAAATACGCAGTATTTT.

This clonotype was seen at least ten times. The chain employs TRBV7-8 and TRBJ1-5, with 8 bases that match TRBD1. The V segment lost 4 bases and the J segment 0 bases; nucleotides outside the gene matches: 2. Germline CDR1 reads SGHVS; CDR2 reads FQNEAQ. This CDR3 has 15 amino acids. CDR3 bases: TGTGCCAGCAGCTCAGGACAGGGTAGCAATCAGCCCCAGCATTTT. Its protein product is CASSSGQGSNQPQHF.

This clonotype occurred a few times. V is TRBV3-1 and J is TRBJ2-1, with D perhaps TRBD1 (5 bases). V gave up 4 bases and J gave up 5 bases, with 18 bases separating them. CDR3 length equals 16 residues. CDR1 and CDR2 from the germline V gene are LGHDT and YNNKEL (reference sequence). CDR3 sequence (DNA): TGTGCCAGCAGCCTAGACTGGGGCAGGGCCCACAATGAGCAGTTCTTC. This sequence encodes CASSLDWGRAHNEQFF.

The genes are TRBV28 and TRBJ2-5, with D perhaps matching TRBD2 (5 bases). Trimming cost V 7 bases and J 0 bases, with 18 bases left between them. Germline V lookup: CDR1 MDHEN, CDR2 SYDVKM. CDR3 length: 16 residues. CDR3 sequence: CASISTLGLYQETQYF. CDR3 DNA: TGTGCCAGCATCTCGACGTTAGGACTCTACCAAGAGACCCAGTACTTC.

The chain recombines TRBV20-1 with TRBJ2-2, with 11 bases that match TRBD2. This CDR3 comprises 14 residues. Germline trimming cut 5 bases from V and 4 bases from J; bases unmatched to any gene: 3. The germline gives CDR1 DFQATT, CDR2 SNEGSKA (reference sequence). The CDR3 sequence: CSAFTSGGTGELFF. Here the CDR3 DNA reads TGCAGTGCTTTCACTAGCGGGGGCACCGGGGAGCTGTTTTTT.